This is a list of T cell receptor beta chains from one sample in a study of cytomegalovirus exposure and HLA in healthy donors. The protocol was immunoSEQ multiplex PCR, while the TCRdb copy is restricted to in-frame clones and leaves out a portion. This sample yields about 130,000 clones, of which roughly 18% are seen a single time; about 3% belongs to the top ten. Source material: PBMCs. The receptors were gathered from a female donor in good health and CMV-seropositive. The CDR3 runs from the conserved cysteine through the conserved F or W.

v_gene | CDR3aa
TRBV2 | CASSEEQGNEQYF
TRBV2 | CASTGTASSYEQYF
TRBV6-5 | CASSYSQGHISYEQYF
TRBV6-1 | CASSDLGGSNYGYTF
TRBV5-1 | CASRTGATNEKLFF
TRBV27 | CASSSDRETTEAFF
TRBV10-1 | CASSVGGGPYNEQFF
TRBV30 | CAWSVAVSTDTQYF
TRBV5-8 | CASSSDRGGVHEQYF
TRBV10-1 | CASSDLNFARPTSSYNSPLHF
TRBV6-1 | CASSANGGATNEKLFF
TRBV10-3 | CAISESGTSGSAYEQYF
TRBV7-9 | CASSQILAGGRDTQYF
TRBV4-3 | CASSRGTLASTDTQYF
TRBV7-3 | CASSLGGPGNEQFF
TRBV5-6 | CASRSGTSEDYEQYF
TRBV4-1 | CASSPGRERNTGELFF
TRBV7-2 | CASSASTGFGQPQHF
TRBV5-5 | CASSSYPPGQGGNTEAFF
TRBV6-5 | CASRDGGQTYNEQFF
TRBV28 | CASSPTQGNYGYTF
TRBV5-1 | CASSPGGAAIYEQYF
TRBV27 | CASKTTGEVVYTDTQYF
TRBV27 | CASSPQGADGAANYGYTF
TRBV5-1 | CASTLTGGGYNEQFF
TRBV5-4 | CASSMGLPEETQYF
TRBV5-4 | CASSLLISAGASHTDTQYF
TRBV15 | CATMTGVNTGELFF
TRBV30 | CAWSAQDRGYEQYF
TRBV5-4 | CASSLNDRGAYEQYF
TRBV5-1 | CASSFAIQGGTNTEAFF
TRBV4-3 | CASSQDSRVNTEAFF
TRBV5-1 | CASSLEPQETEAFF
TRBV5-1 | CASSLMPVTEGYNEKLFF
TRBV11-2 | CASSFHQTRFYEQYF
TRBV28 | CASSLQSYSGNTIYF
TRBV7-9 | CASSFSQGLSEKLFF
TRBV5-1 | CASSKGQWTMNEKLFF
TRBV5-4 | CASSLTRGEQYF
TRBV4-3 | CASSQDLVTSGRPTSDTQYF
TRBV9 | CASSVGPGLAVQETQYF
TRBV19 | CASSETGLSYEQYF
TRBV5-4 | CASSWGQADYGYTF
TRBV6-5 | CASSLDSAPYGYTF
TRBV5-1 | CASSLEGYAYEQYF
TRBV2 | CASSEAGRGVSGYTF
TRBV5-1 | CASGFSIGGDEQYF
TRBV25-1 | CATTTGGFGSGANVLTF
TRBV2 | CASSPDRIFGYTF
TRBV6-6 | CASSSKRLTAYIQYF
TRBV7-2 | CASSLDRDRNQPQHF
TRBV4-3 | CASSQGGVGINYGYTF
TRBV18 | CASSPLETGGYSEQYF
TRBV7-6 | CASSLAGTGGSGNTIYF
TRBV6-5 | CASSYSSYRADNEQFF